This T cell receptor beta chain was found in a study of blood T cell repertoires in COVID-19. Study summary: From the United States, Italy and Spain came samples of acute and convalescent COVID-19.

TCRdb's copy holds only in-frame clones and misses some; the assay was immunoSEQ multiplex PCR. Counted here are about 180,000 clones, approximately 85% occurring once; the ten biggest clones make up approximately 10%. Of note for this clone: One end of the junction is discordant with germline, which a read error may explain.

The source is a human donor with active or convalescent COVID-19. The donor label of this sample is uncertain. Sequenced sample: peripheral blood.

The CDR3 sequence: CASSLLSGSYDEQFF. The CDR3, as DNA: TGCGCCAGCAGCTTGCTTAGCGGGAGCTACGATGAGCAGTTCTTC. The V gene is TRBV5-1, the J gene TRBJ2-1, with TRBD2 matching 9 bases. The CDR3 has 15 amino acids. Germline V gene sequence: CDR1 SGHRS, CDR2 YFSETQ.